Presented here are 19 T cell receptor beta chains from one specimen sequenced in a study of CD8+CD57+ T cells in acquired aplastic anemia. Previously, flow cytometry had revealed CD8+CD57+ cell expansion in the patients chosen for sequencing. The use of genomic DNA as template underpinned the TCR beta VDJ and CDR3 profiling. A single record per CDR3 protein comes from TCRdb applying MiXCR to the reads. Among 150,000 to 180,000 distinct CDR3 sequences listed, approximately 52% were seen once. The sequenced material came from sorted CD4+, CD8+, or CD8+CD57+ T cells (not recorded which) from PBMCs. The source is a human donor with aplastic anemia.

Ten or more counts support this clonotype. V is TRBV9 and J is TRBJ1-3, with a tentative D call TRBD1 (6 bases). Germline lookup yields CDR1 SGDLS and CDR2 YYNGEE. The CDR3 is 14 residues long. V was pared by 6 bases and J by 0 bases, with 10 bases between. The CDR3 coding sequence is TGTGCCAGCACTCAGGGGAGCTCTGGAAACACCATATATTTT. This sequence encodes CASTQGSSGNTIYF.

The chain combines TRBV19 with TRBJ1-5; 9 bases match TRBD1. Germline-derived CDR1 and CDR2 are LNHDA and SQIVND (reference sequence). This CDR3 is 13 amino acids long. V was pared by 10 bases and J by 0 bases, with 1 base of the junction left unmatched. CDR3 nucleotide sequence: TGTGCCACGGGACAGGGTAGCAATCAGCCCCAGCATTTT. Protein product: CATGQGSNQPQHF.

The chain joins TRBV10-3 to TRBJ1-6; D uncertain. The CDR3 runs to 12 residues. The germline V gene has CDR1 ENHRY and CDR2 SYGVKD. Trimming cost V 8 bases and J 7 bases, with 9 bases left between them. The chain's CDR3 is CAIGRGNSPLHF. The CDR3, as DNA: TGTGCCATCGGACGGGGAAATTCACCCCTCCACTTT.

The chain couples TRBV10-3 to TRBJ1-2; D perhaps matches TRBD1 (6 bases). Germline assignment: CDR1 ENHRY and CDR2 SYGVKD. The CDR3 totals 15 residues. V was shortened by 8 bases and J by 6 bases, with 22 bases between the two germline ends. DNA for the CDR3: TGTGCCATCGGGTCACAGGGAAGGAGTAGGGATGGCTACACCTTC. Protein: CAIGSQGRSRDGYTF.

V usage is TRBV20-1 and J usage is TRBJ2-7, with D possibly TRBD1 on 5 matching bases. The V end was cut by 0 bases, the J end by 5 bases, with 14 bases between. The CDR3 sequence is 14 residues long. Germline V gene lookup returns CDR1 DFQATT and CDR2 SNEGSKA (reference sequence). CDR3 sequence: CSAREGQGSHEQYF. The CDR3 DNA reads as TGCAGTGCTAGAGAGGGGCAGGGTAGCCACGAGCAGTACTTC.

The CDR3 spells CATSRDNRGTGELFF. CDR3 bases: TGTGCCACCAGCAGAGATAACAGGGGCACCGGGGAGCTGTTTTTT. The genes are TRBV15 and TRBJ2-2; 7 nucleotides agree with TRBD1. CDR3 length equals 15 residues. After removal of 0 bases from V and 4 bases from J, the junction contained 2 bases not matched to a gene. Germline CDR1 LNHNV, CDR2 YYDKDF (reference sequence).

As to this clonotype: A much larger clone lies one base from this, so it may be a read error. It is likely a read error, because the conserved phenylalanine at the end of the CDR3 is missing. The J gene is TRBJ2-4, the V gene TRBV5-6; D not certain. The V gene lost 0 bases and the J gene lost 6 bases, with 7 bases spanning the gap. The length of the CDR3 is 13 residues. Germline V gene lookup returns CDR1 SGHDT and CDR2 YYEEEE. The CDR3 DNA follows: TGTGCCAGCAGCTTGGGGGGTAGAAACATTCAGTACCTC. Translation: CASSLGGRNIQYL.

This clonotype appeared many times. The chain joins TRBV13 to TRBJ2-7; D is perhaps TRBD1 (5 bases). Germline CDR1 and CDR2: PRHDT and FYEKMQ (reference sequence). The V gene lost 5 bases and the J gene lost 6 bases, with 14 bases spanning the gap. This CDR3 spans 13 amino acids. CDR3 in DNA: TGTGCCAGCAGCCCCAGTAGGGGTCGCGAGCAGTACTTC. This translates into CASSPSRGREQYF.

This clonotype was seen many times. CDR3 amino acids: CASSQGNANYEQYF. The CDR3 DNA reads TGTGCCAGCAGCCAAGGAAATGCCAACTACGAGCAGTACTTC. The rearrangement joins TRBV4-2 to TRBJ2-7; D is uncertain. This CDR3 spans 14 amino acids. V gave up 1 base and J gave up 3 bases, with 10 bases separating them. The germline CDR1 and CDR2 sequences are LGHNA and YNFKEQ.

The V and J genes are TRBV24-1 and TRBJ2-5, with no clear D. The CDR3 has 14 residues. The V gene's germline CDR1 is KGHDR and CDR2 SFDVKD. Trimming shortened V by 3 bases and J by 1 base, and 8 bases separated the two germline ends. The CDR3 is CATSDRSVQETQYF. The CDR3 nucleotides are TGTGCCACCAGTGATCGGTCAGTCCAAGAGACCCAGTACTTC.

This clonotype was counted ten times or more. The rearrangement uses TRBV6-1 and TRBJ1-3; D is undetermined. Germline V gene sequence: CDR1 MNHNS, CDR2 SASEGT. This CDR3 comprises 13 residues. Trimming removed 6 bases from V and 0 bases from J, with 6 bases in between. The CDR3 protein is CASRRDSGNTIYF. DNA for the CDR3: TGTGCCAGCAGGCGAGACTCTGGAAACACCATATATTTT.

The chain joins TRBV5-4 to TRBJ2-7; a possible D gene is TRBD1 (5 bases). Germline V gene sequence: CDR1 SGHNT, CDR2 YYREEE (reference sequence). V was cut by 4 bases and J by 3 bases, with 11 bases left in between. The CDR3 contains 13 residues. The CDR3 bases are TGTGCCAGCAGCAGCGCAGGGAACTACGAGCAGTACTTC. Translating gives CASSSAGNYEQYF.

The chain links TRBV5-7 to TRBJ1-1; no clear D gene. TRBV5-7 is known as an ORF, though its function is uncertain. This CDR3 has 12 residues. With 6 bases removed from V and 6 bases from J, the gap between germline ends came to 12 bases. The CDR3 nucleotides are TGTGCCAGCACCACACGGATGGCTGAAGCTTTCTTT. The encoded protein is CASTTRMAEAFF.

This clonotype was counted only a few times. The genes are TRBV29-1 and TRBJ1-5, with a possible D match to TRBD1 (6 bases). The CDR3 is 13 amino acids. The germline gives CDR1 SQVTM, CDR2 ANQGSEA. V was pared by 5 bases and J by 4 bases, with 12 bases between. The CDR3 bases are TGCAGCGTTAAACAGGGTGTGAATCAGCCCCAGCATTTT. Translation: CSVKQGVNQPQHF.

The V and J genes are TRBV10-1 and TRBJ1-3; D is ambiguous. The germline V gene encodes CDR1 WNHNN and CDR2 SYGVQD (reference sequence). This CDR3 has 16 residues. V was shortened by 5 bases and J by 2 bases, with 16 bases between the two germline ends. The CDR3 nucleotides are TGCGCCAGCAGTACCGGAAGAAGCAAGGCTGGAAACACCATATATTTT. It specifies CASSTGRSKAGNTIYF.

Many counts were recorded for this clonotype. The chain recombines TRBV20-1 with TRBJ2-3; no definite D call. The CDR3 is made up of 15 amino acids. In germline, CDR1 is DFQATT, CDR2 SNEGSKA (reference sequence). V lost 5 bases, J lost 0 bases, and 15 bases lay in between. The CDR3 here is CSARPETVSTDTQYF. CDR3 coding DNA: TGCAGTGCTCGCCCCGAAACAGTCAGCACAGATACGCAGTATTTT.

This clonotype was detected only once. V gene TRBV10-1 combines with J gene TRBJ1-5; D is uncertain. Per germline, CDR1 WNHNN and CDR2 SYGVQD (reference sequence). Trimming pared 1 base from V and 2 bases from J, leaving 12 bases between. This CDR3 comprises 16 residues. CDR3 loop: CASSEFERFRNQPQHF. CDR3 DNA sequence: TGCGCCAGCAGTGAGTTCGAAAGGTTTCGCAATCAGCCCCAGCATTTT.

This clonotype appeared a few times. The chain uses TRBV9 and TRBJ1-1, with a possible D match to TRBD1 (6 bases). Germline V gives CDR1 SGDLS, CDR2 YYNGEE. The CDR3 is made up of 11 amino acids. The V and J ends lost 4 bases and 5 bases respectively, with 6 bases between them. CDR3 region: CASSTGTEAFF. The DNA for the CDR3 is TGTGCCAGCAGCACAGGGACTGAAGCTTTCTTT.

The chain combines TRBV7-9 with TRBJ2-3; 7 bases fit TRBD2. V gave up 11 bases and J gave up 2 bases; unmatched junction bases: 7. This CDR3 comprises 13 residues. Per germline, CDR1 SEHNR and CDR2 FQNEAQ (reference sequence). The CDR3 spells CAGMGGNTDTQYF. The CDR3 DNA is TGTGCCGGAATGGGGGGGAACACAGATACGCAGTATTTT.